One sample yielded the 23 T cell receptor beta chains listed below, sequenced in a study of cytotoxic CD8 clonotypes in ibrutinib-treated CLL. Libraries were prepared by immunoSEQ multiplex PCR; TCRdb keeps only in-frame clonotypes and omits some of them. The profile shows roughly 200,000 clones, 75% to 80% of them singletons. Source: PBMCs, taken after 12 months of ibrutinib treatment. These TCRs come from a human donor with chronic lymphocytic leukemia.

The sample holds one count of this clone. The chain joins TRBV11-2 to TRBJ1-2; 7 nucleotides match TRBD1. The V segment lost 5 bases and the J segment 6 bases; nucleotides outside the gene matches: 3. Germline V gives CDR1 SGHAT, CDR2 FQNNGV. The CDR3 runs to 12 residues. CDR3 coding DNA: TGTGCCAGCAGCCCAGGACAGGATGGCTACACCTTC. It is translated as CASSPGQDGYTF.

The gene calls are TRBV29-1 and TRBJ2-1, with 14 bases aligning to TRBD2. CDR3 length: 15 residues. Germline V lookup: CDR1 SQVTM, CDR2 ANQGSEA. Trimming took 6 bases from V and 7 from J; bases not matched to a gene: 8. The CDR3 loop is CSVAIGTSGSNEQFF. In DNA form, the CDR3 reads TGCAGCGTCGCGATCGGGACTAGCGGGAGTAATGAGCAGTTCTTC.

The chain carries TRBV11-3 and TRBJ2-3; the D gene could be TRBD1 or TRBD2 (5 bases each). CDR1 is SGHNT and CDR2 is YENEEA in the germline V gene. Trimming removed 4 bases at V and 5 bases at J, with 13 bases between. The CDR3 is 14 residues long. In nucleotides, the CDR3 is TGTGCCAGCAGCTCCGGGGCCCGGGGAGATACGCAGTATTTT. Protein: CASSSGARGDTQYF.

This clone was seen a handful of times. The chain carries TRBV4-1 and TRBJ1-6; 7 nucleotides align to TRBD1. CDR1 MGHRA and CDR2 YSYEKL come from the germline V gene. The CDR3 length is 16 residues. V lost 1 base, J lost 5 bases, and 5 bases stayed unmatched. The CDR3, as DNA: TGCGCCAGCAGCCAAGGACAGGGTGTAGATAATTCACCCCTCCACTTT. Protein product: CASSQGQGVDNSPLHF.

This clone was recorded a few times. Written as DNA, the CDR3 is TGTGCCAGCAGTGGGGCTACCGGCGGGGACCCAAGCTCCTACAATGAGCAGTTCTTC. It specifies CASSGATGGDPSSYNEQFF. The J gene is TRBJ2-1, the V gene TRBV2, with D possibly TRBD2 on 6 matching bases. In germline, CDR1 is SNHLY, CDR2 FYNNEI. Trimming took 4 bases from V and 0 from J, leaving 22 bases between them. This CDR3 has 19 residues.

This chain uses TRBV4-2 with TRBJ1-3, with D possibly matching TRBD1 (5 bases). The germline CDR1 and CDR2 sequences are LGHNA and YNFKEQ. This CDR3 region has 16 residues. V was shortened by 1 base and J by 0 bases, with 10 bases between the two germline ends. This chain's CDR3 is CASSQAEGNSGNTIYF. The CDR3 DNA follows: TGTGCCAGCAGCCAAGCAGAGGGGAACTCTGGAAACACCATATATTTT.

Details on this clone: At one end, the junction sequence differs from germline, possibly due to a read error. The V and J genes are TRBV7-6 and TRBJ1-3; D not certain. The CDR3 is made up of 15 amino acids. CDR1 SGHVS and CDR2 FNYEAQ come from the germline V gene. The DNA for the CDR3 is TGTGCCAGCAGCGTGGACGCCTACTCTGGAGACACCATATATTTT. This gives the protein CASSVDAYSGDTIYF.

This chain joins TRBV18 and TRBJ1-2; 7 positions match TRBD1. This CDR3 spans 15 amino acids. Germline V CDR1 and CDR2: KGHSH, LQKENI. The trim removed 8 bases at V and 7 bases at J, leaving 16 bases unmatched. The CDR3 DNA sequence: TGTGCCAGCATCCCACTCCGACAGGGCTTAAGTGGCTACACCTTC. This translates into CASIPLRQGLSGYTF.

Relative to its sample, this clone is large. V and J are TRBV27 and TRBJ2-1, with D perhaps TRBD2 (6 bases). Germline CDR1 MNHEY, CDR2 SMNVEV (reference sequence). V shed 3 bases and J shed 4 bases, with 13 bases lying between them. The CDR3 contains 15 residues. CDR3 region: CASSLTGDQYNEQFF. For the CDR3, the DNA is TGTGCCAGCAGTTTGACGGGGGACCAATACAATGAGCAGTTCTTC.

The chain couples TRBV27 to TRBJ2-2, with 11 bases matching TRBD1. The germline V gene encodes CDR1 MNHEY and CDR2 SMNVEV (reference sequence). The CDR3 is 16 amino acids. The ends lost 6 bases at V and 7 bases at J; junction bases unmatched: 10. In nucleotides, the CDR3 is TGTGCCAGCAGCCCCAGGTCCGGGACAGGGGGCGGGGAGCTGTTTTTT. This codes for CASSPRSGTGGGELFF.

The rearrangement uses TRBV6-1 and TRBJ1-1; D gene unclear. The germline V gene has CDR1 MNHNS and CDR2 SASEGT. This CDR3 contains 14 residues. V was clipped by 2 bases and J by 4 bases, with 11 bases between them. The CDR3, as DNA: TGTGCCAGCAGTGAACGAATCTCCCTCACTGAAGCTTTCTTT. This codes for CASSERISLTEAFF.

The chain combines TRBV4-1 with TRBJ2-1, with D possibly matching TRBD2 (5 bases). Germline CDR1 MGHRA, CDR2 YSYEKL. V lost 2 bases, J lost 10 bases, and 6 bases lay in between. The CDR3 length is 11 residues. The CDR3 DNA follows: TGCGCCAGCAGCCAACTAGCCGAGCAGTTCTTC. As protein: CASSQLAEQFF.

J is TRBJ1-2 and V is TRBV5-1; D remains unclear. V was clipped by 1 base and J by 8 bases, with 15 bases between them. Germline values: CDR1 SGHRS, CDR2 YFSETQ. The CDR3 is made up of 14 amino acids. The CDR3 coding sequence is TGCGCCAGCAGCTTGTATCCGGCCAAAACGGGCTACACCTTC. This codes for CASSLYPAKTGYTF.

This clone was recorded a few times. The chain is built from TRBV28 and TRBJ2-7; unclear D gene. Per the germline V gene, CDR1 is MDHEN and CDR2 is SYDVKM. The CDR3 runs to 11 residues. V was shortened by 8 bases and J by 0 bases, with 5 bases between the two germline ends. CDR3 nucleotides: TGTGCCAGCCGAAGCTCCTACGAGCAGTACTTC. Protein: CASRSSYEQYF. The full variable domain, in which reference TRBV28 and TRBJ2-7 provide the parts outside the CDR3, is DVKVTQSSRYLVKRTGEKVFLECVQDMDHENMFWYRQDPGLGLRLIYFSYDVKMKEKGDIPEGYSVSREKKERFSLILESASTNQTSMYLCASRSSYEQYFGPGTRLTVT.

The chain combines TRBV7-9 with TRBJ2-7; D call uncertain. CDR1 and CDR2 (germline): SEHNR, FQNEAQ (reference sequence). V lost 3 bases and J lost 2, with 11 bases in between. The CDR3 consists of 14 residues. The CDR3 region has the DNA TGTGCCAGCAGCTTTACTTACCGCGCCTACGAGCAGTACTTC. This codes for CASSFTYRAYEQYF.

The chain links TRBV18 to TRBJ1-2; D is unclear. V was cut by 0 bases and J by 3 bases, with 8 bases left in between. Germline CDR1 reads KGHSH; CDR2 reads LQKENI. The length of the CDR3 is 14 residues. Written as DNA, the CDR3 is TGTGCCAGCTCACCACCGGCCCTATACTATGGCTACACCTTC. Translated: CASSPPALYYGYTF. The entire variable domain, with the rest obtained from reference TRBV18 and TRBJ1-2, is as follows: NAGVMQNPRHLVRRRGQEARLRCSPMKGHSHVYWYRQLPEEGLKFMVYLQKENIIDESGMPKERFSAEFPKEGPSILRIQQVVRGDSAAYFCASSPPALYYGYTFGSGTRLTVV.

To note about this clone: Distinct nucleotide sequences in the sample also encode this CDR3. The chain employs TRBV4-1 and TRBJ2-7; 10 positions match TRBD1. The CDR3 covers 15 residues. V dropped 2 bases and J dropped 2; count of bases not matched to a gene: 3. Per germline, CDR1 MGHRA and CDR2 YSYEKL. The CDR3 loop is CASSQLGQGAYEQYF. Written as DNA, the CDR3 is TGCGCCAGCAGCCAACTAGGACAGGGGGCCTACGAGCAGTACTTC.

The chain links TRBV30 to TRBJ2-1; D remains ambiguous. The CDR3 totals 16 residues. Per germline, CDR1 GTSNPN and CDR2 SVGIG (reference sequence). The ends were cut back, 1 base at V and 0 bases at J, with 13 bases in the middle. In DNA form, the CDR3 reads TGTGCCTGGAGTGCCCTCTCGGGCAACTCCTACAATGAGCAGTTCTTC. Translating it yields CAWSALSGNSYNEQFF.

The chain carries TRBV6-5 and TRBJ1-6, with D possibly being TRBD1 (5 bases). Germline CDR1 is MNHEY and CDR2 is SVGAGI. The ends were cut back, 5 bases at V and 5 bases at J, with 13 bases in the middle. The CDR3 covers 15 residues. The CDR3 nucleotides read TGTGCCAGCAGTCCACAGGCTCCTAATAATTCACCCCTCCACTTT. It specifies CASSPQAPNNSPLHF.

This sequence joins TRBV5-1 and TRBJ2-5; D unclear. CDR3 length equals 13 residues. Germline lookup yields CDR1 SGHRS and CDR2 YFSETQ. Trimming removed 5 bases at V and 5 bases at J, with 13 bases between. The chain's CDR3 is CASSLLLGETQYF. Here the CDR3 DNA reads TGCGCCAGCAGTTTATTGTTGGGGGAGACCCAGTACTTC. Looking up the rest from reference TRBV5-1 and TRBJ2-5 gives the full variable domain: KAGVTQTPRYLIKTRGQQVTLSCSPISGHRSVSWYQQTPGQGLQFLFEYFSETQRNKGNFPGRFSGRQFSNSRSEMNVSTLELGDSALYLCASSLLLGETQYFGPGTRLLVL.

V is TRBV29-1 and J is TRBJ1-4; D remains ambiguous. The CDR3 has 11 amino acids. Germline lookup yields CDR1 SQVTM and CDR2 ANQGSEA. V was cut by 4 bases and J by 4 bases, with 4 bases left in between. The CDR3 loop reads CSVGYNEKLFF. In DNA, the CDR3 is TGCAGCGTTGGTTATAATGAAAAACTGTTTTTT.

V usage is TRBV5-4 and J usage is TRBJ2-7; TRBD2 matches at 7 bases. V lost 7 bases, J lost 5 bases, and 6 bases stayed unmatched. This CDR3 spans 12 amino acids. CDR1 and CDR2 (germline): SGHNT, YYREEE (reference sequence). The DNA of the CDR3 is TGTGCCAGCTCCGGGGAGGGTCACGAGCAGTACTTC. It is translated as CASSGEGHEQYF.

The gene calls are TRBV7-8 and TRBJ2-7; D may be TRBD2 (7 bases). Trimming shortened V by 1 base and J by 5 bases, and 15 bases separated the two germline ends. Per germline, CDR1 SGHVS and CDR2 FQNEAQ. The CDR3 has 15 amino acids. CDR3 in amino acids: CASSLGPQGRDEQYF. The DNA for the CDR3 is TGTGCCAGCAGCTTAGGCCCCCAGGGGAGGGACGAGCAGTACTTC.